This TCR beta chain was profiled in a study of human T cells and chemical hapten exposure. TCRdb re-derived calls from the RACE reads in MiXCR, one entry per CDR3 protein. The profile shows tens of thousands of distinct CDR3 sequences, roughly 10% of them singletons. There are 16 residues in the CDR3. V was clipped by 5 bases and J by 5 bases; unmatched bases: 12. Time point meaning: patch test 3, about 24 weeks after DPC sensitization. The sample's treatment: therapeutic diphenylcyclopropenone sensitization with weekly scalp DPC. RNA extraction used unfractionated whole blood as the source of total RNA.

The clonotype originates from a woman aged 40 to 50 with alopecia areata. Some clones in this sample may be carry-over from other donors' samples. Specimen: whole blood, collected in connection with sensitization to the hapten diphenylcyclopropenone (DPC). The chain recombines TRBV12-3 or TRBV12-4 with TRBJ2-3; 8 nucleotides line up with TRBD1. This CDR3 is CASSPRTGSLQDTQYF. CDR3 in DNA: TGTGCCAGCAGTCCCCGGACAGGGAGCCTTCAAGATACGCAGTATTTT.